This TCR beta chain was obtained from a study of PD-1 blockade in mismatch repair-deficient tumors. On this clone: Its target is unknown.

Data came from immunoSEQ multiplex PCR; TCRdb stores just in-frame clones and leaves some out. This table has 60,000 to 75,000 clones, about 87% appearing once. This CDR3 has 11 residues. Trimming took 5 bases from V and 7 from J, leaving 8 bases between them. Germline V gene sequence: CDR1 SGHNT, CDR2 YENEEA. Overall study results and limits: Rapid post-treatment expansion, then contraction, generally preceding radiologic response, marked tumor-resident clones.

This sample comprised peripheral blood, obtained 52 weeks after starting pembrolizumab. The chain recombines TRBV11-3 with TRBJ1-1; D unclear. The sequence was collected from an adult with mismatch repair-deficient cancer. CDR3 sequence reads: CASSRSGEAFF. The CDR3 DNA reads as TGTGCCAGCAGCCGGAGTGGTGAAGCTTTCTTT.